Below are 5 T cell receptor beta chains sequenced from a single sample in a study of blood T cell repertoires in COVID-19. TCRdb keeps only in-frame clones here, not all; method: immunoSEQ multiplex PCR. The sample contains around 100,000 clones, under 85% of which appear only once. Sequenced: peripheral blood. The origin of the receptors is a human donor in a cohort sampled during active COVID-19.

This clone was observed once. The V gene is TRBV18, the J gene TRBJ1-2, with TRBD1 matching over 11 bases. The CDR3 has 15 amino acids. The germline CDR1 and CDR2 sequences are KGHSH and LQKENI. V lost 2 bases and J lost 3; bases outside the gene matches: 2. CDR3 DNA sequence: TGTGCCAGCTCACCAGGACAGGGGGCTGACTATGGCTACACCTTC. Translation: CASSPGQGADYGYTF.

The genes are TRBV2 and TRBJ2-7; D is possibly TRBD2 (5 bases). The CDR3 totals 15 residues. Germline CDR1 SNHLY, CDR2 FYNNEI. The V and J ends lost 3 bases and 0 bases respectively, with 12 bases between them. CDR3 sequence reads: CASSEYRDSSYEQYF. The CDR3 region has the DNA TGTGCCAGCAGTGAGTACCGGGATAGCTCCTACGAGCAGTACTTC.

The chain is built from TRBV5-5 and TRBJ1-5; 8 positions agree with TRBD1. The CDR3 runs to 14 residues. Germline values: CDR1 SGHKS, CDR2 YYEKEE (reference sequence). J was trimmed by 7 bases and V by 4 bases; bases with no gene match: 7. This CDR3 reads CASSPTGGGQPQHF. The CDR3 bases are TGTGCCAGCAGCCCCACAGGGGGTGGGCAGCCCCAGCATTTT.

The V and J genes are TRBV29-1 and TRBJ1-1, with D tentatively TRBD1 (6 bases). Germline-derived CDR1 and CDR2 are SQVTM and ANQGSEA. Trimming cost V 4 bases and J 1 base, with 13 bases left between them. The CDR3 consists of 14 residues. The CDR3 DNA sequence: TGCAGCGTTGGATCCGGGACAACGAACACTGAAGCTTTCTTT. Its protein is CSVGSGTTNTEAFF.

The chain is built from TRBV7-8 and TRBJ2-3, with a possible D match to TRBD2 (6 bases). CDR1 is SGHVS, CDR2 FQNEAQ, per germline. Deletions cut 4 bases from V and 4 bases from J, with 18 bases between. The CDR3 spans 16 residues. The CDR3 nucleotides are TGTGCCAGCAGCTCGGTTTTTGGGCGGGAAGCAGATACGCAGTATTTT. Translating gives CASSSVFGREADTQYF.